The sequence of this TCR beta chain was determined in a study of cytomegalovirus exposure and HLA in healthy donors (dated by TCRdb to 2016 to 2017). In terms of the full investigation: According to a later analysis, the 120 or so validation repertoires were produced on the same platform as the approximately 600 repertoires of the first cohort. Along with the approximately 650-subject first cohort, a separate validation cohort of more than 90 different subjects was used. The study was designed to test whether signatures of past pathogen exposure could be identified by cataloging public T cell receptors. To predict cytomegalovirus infection status, the study combined high-throughput TCR immunosequencing, statistical association of individual TCRs with disease status, and machine learning.

Donors formed part of the validation cohort, which comprised some 120 subjects and was distinct from the first cohort of under 800 subjects. Remarks on this clone: No cognate antigen has been identified for it. There are no base qualities to consult, and no much larger clone falls within one base.

Beyond this particular receptor, the publication reports: The classifier was reported to diagnose cytomegalovirus status with high specificity and sensitivity in both the original and validation cohorts. In vitro tests confirmed that a few of the cytomegalovirus-associated TCR beta chains recognize cytomegalovirus antigens. Most TCR sequences were observed very rarely across donors, whereas some public TCRs were present in many individuals. Subsequent analysis determined that TCRs grouped into clusters in the first cohort also showed a tendency toward co-occurrence across the roughly 130 validation repertoires, and 94% of cluster scores exceeded 0. A later analysis lacked HLA typing for the validation cohort, so it scored co-occurrence in that cohort across all 120 repertoires. A total of roughly 160 TCR beta chains were listed by the study as associated with cytomegalovirus. The authors suggested that the approach could potentially be extended to other disease states and immunological phenotypes.

Clipping removes 1 base from V and 4 bases from J, with 3 as the unmatched junction base count. CDR1 and CDR2, looked up from the germline V gene (reference sequence), are GTSNPN and SVGIG. CDR3 length: 14 amino acids, cysteine to phenylalanine. The read is trimmed to its CDR3 DNA, 42 bases read in frame from base 1. Library generation was performed with the immunoSEQ multiplex PCR assay. As for the authors' bioinformatics: A statistical classification framework was built to diagnose cytomegalovirus status from the catalog of TCR beta chain sequences. Held by TCRdb, this immuneACCESS table contains in-frame sequences only and omits some clones. Under half of the omission traces to an unresolved V gene where checked; the cause of the rest is unknown. Clonal size and the V and J genes are those of that table, whereas D and trimming came from the DNA. The sample yields 150,000 to 200,000 clones; roughly 81% were counted once. The biggest ten clones account for about 1.2% of the sample.

This clonotype was obtained from a woman aged 25 to 45 in good health and CMV-seronegative. The rearranged segments are TRBV30 and TRBJ1-5; TRBD1 matches 8 bases in the middle. Sequenced: PBMCs. In nucleotide form, the sequence is TGTGCCTGGAGTGGAGGACAGGGTAATCAGCCCCAGCATTTT. Its translation reads: CAWSGGQGNQPQHF.